This TCR beta chain was identified during a study of blood T cell repertoires in COVID-19. Individuals drawn from around 25 US areas were roughly 18 to 100 years old. Cohort assignment relied on participant-reported clinical history. In the authors' workflow: Estimation of nucleated cell counts was performed using reference gene primer amplification. Produced via immunoSEQ multiplex PCR; TCRdb's table is partial and in-frame only. Clone size and V and J calls were adopted from that table, with D and trimming inferred from the DNA. The table lists 250,000 to 350,000 clones, about nine tenths of them singletons. CDR1 SGHVS and CDR2 FNYEAQ come from the germline V gene. J lost 5 bases, V lost 3 bases, and 4 bases had no gene match. CDR3 length equals 15 residues.

V and J are TRBV7-6 and TRBJ1-5, with 10 bases aligning to TRBD1. Material for sequencing was PBMCs or T cells enriched from blood (not recorded which). This TCR came from a man aged 60 to 75 who had recovered from COVID-19. CDR3 nucleotide sequence: TGTGCCAGCAGCTTCGGACAGGGGGTACATCAGCCCCAGCATTTT. Translation gives CASSFGQGVHQPQHF.